The rows below give T cell receptor beta chains drawn from one sample of a study of metastatic and nonmetastatic thyroid tumors. TCRdb re-analyzed the PCR reads through MiXCR. The top ten hold under 3% of the sample, which has around 53,000 clones, roughly 18% seen once. The sequenced sample consisted of blood. These receptors were obtained from a female donor with papillary thyroid cancer or a benign thyroid nodule (not recorded which). Some clones in this sample may be carry-over from other donors' samples. Both conserved end residues are trimmed from each CDR3. Rows may omit the clone size; those that give it use once, few, many or a size class.

V	J	size	CDR3
TRBV9	TRBJ2-3	NA	ASSGREPKDTQY
TRBV30	TRBJ1-1	many	AWSVREFAEAF
TRBV5-4	TRBJ2-2	few	ASSLGGLSGELF
TRBV15	TRBJ2-7	NA	STRTVVSNEQY
TRBV19	TRBJ1-1	NA	ASSPLPGGPNTEDF
TRBV6-1	TRBJ1-5	NA	ASSGERWTGGLSQH
TRBV10-2	TRBJ1-2	many	ASTRDLYGYT
TRBV3-1	TRBJ1-2	many	ASSQVGGSGYT
TRBV20-1	TRBJ2-3	NA	SASPSGDTQY
TRBV2	TRBJ1-1	many	ASSAIGSNTEAF
TRBV11-2	TRBJ2-7	many	ASSYRPGTESYEQY
TRBV9	TRBJ2-1	NA	ASSVTVSPSSYNEQF
TRBV2	TRBJ2-7	many	ASSETASAGQY
TRBV28	TRBJ1-5	many	ASSFSGQSNQPQH
TRBV15	TRBJ1-2	medium-sized	ATSRDNGRTYGYT
TRBV20-1	TRBJ2-1	few	SARTRGLAGGYNEQF
TRBV2	TRBJ2-3	many	ASSWGSVTDTQY
TRBV20-1	TRBJ2-5	NA	SARDRVWGETQY
TRBV6-2/TRBV6-3	TRBJ1-6	few	ASQRGDDSPLH
TRBV12-3/TRBV12-4	TRBJ1-1	NA	ASMDNDMNTEAF
TRBV5-1	TRBJ2-3	few	ASSTYSGTYTDTQY
TRBV4-2	TRBJ2-2	once	ASSQDQRTTGEPF
TRBV12-3/TRBV12-4	TRBJ2-2	many	ASSGLVYTGELF
TRBV2	TRBJ1-5	NA	ASKGQGESPQH
TRBV27	TRBJ2-1	few	ASSLRSSYNEQF
TRBV12-3/TRBV12-4	TRBJ2-7	NA	ASSSGTSGYEQY
TRBV6-1	TRBJ2-7	few	ASTGFPDEQY
TRBV5-1	TRBJ1-1	many	ASSFGQGREAF
TRBV13	TRBJ2-5	many	ASSLTPETQY
TRBV13	TRBJ1-1	NA	ASSLERKNTEAF
TRBV20-1	TRBJ1-5	many	SAVRGYQPQH
TRBV10-3	TRBJ1-5	many	AISDPVGRGNQPQH
TRBV6-6	TRBJ2-6	NA	ASSYWITGTWANVLT
TRBV6-1	TRBJ2-2	few	ASNVARLLGTGELF
TRBV6-1	TRBJ2-7	medium-sized	ASSAGSSYEQY
TRBV25-1	TRBJ1-2	NA	ASSEYGFNYGYT
TRBV30	TRBJ2-3	many	AWRPTGITDTQY
TRBV6-2/TRBV6-3	TRBJ2-2	many	ASSSDRGTGELF
TRBV28	TRBJ1-2	many	ASSKSQGRWYGYT
TRBV7-6	TRBJ2-2	many	ASSGATENTGELF
TRBV6-1	TRBJ1-1	NA	ASSEFGGRCGTEAF
TRBV18	TRBJ1-1	many	ASSKDSTQGHTEAF
TRBV4-3	TRBJ2-1	NA	ASSQGTSHNEQF
TRBV6-2/TRBV6-3	TRBJ2-1	NA	ASSYAGANYNEQF
TRBV29-1	TRBJ2-1	NA	SHHGTSWGNNEQF
TRBV15	TRBJ2-1	NA	ATRGTSGSNEQF